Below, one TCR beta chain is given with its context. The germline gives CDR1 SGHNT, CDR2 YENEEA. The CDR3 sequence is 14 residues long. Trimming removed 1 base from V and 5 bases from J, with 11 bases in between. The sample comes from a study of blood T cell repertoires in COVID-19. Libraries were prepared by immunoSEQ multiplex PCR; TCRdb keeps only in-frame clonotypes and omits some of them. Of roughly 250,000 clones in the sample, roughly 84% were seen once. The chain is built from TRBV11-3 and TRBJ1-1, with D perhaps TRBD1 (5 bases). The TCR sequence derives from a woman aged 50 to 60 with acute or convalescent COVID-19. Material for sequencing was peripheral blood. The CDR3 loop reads CASSLGLAGTEAFF. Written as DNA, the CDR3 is TGTGCCAGCAGCTTAGGGCTCGCAGGGACTGAAGCTTTCTTT.